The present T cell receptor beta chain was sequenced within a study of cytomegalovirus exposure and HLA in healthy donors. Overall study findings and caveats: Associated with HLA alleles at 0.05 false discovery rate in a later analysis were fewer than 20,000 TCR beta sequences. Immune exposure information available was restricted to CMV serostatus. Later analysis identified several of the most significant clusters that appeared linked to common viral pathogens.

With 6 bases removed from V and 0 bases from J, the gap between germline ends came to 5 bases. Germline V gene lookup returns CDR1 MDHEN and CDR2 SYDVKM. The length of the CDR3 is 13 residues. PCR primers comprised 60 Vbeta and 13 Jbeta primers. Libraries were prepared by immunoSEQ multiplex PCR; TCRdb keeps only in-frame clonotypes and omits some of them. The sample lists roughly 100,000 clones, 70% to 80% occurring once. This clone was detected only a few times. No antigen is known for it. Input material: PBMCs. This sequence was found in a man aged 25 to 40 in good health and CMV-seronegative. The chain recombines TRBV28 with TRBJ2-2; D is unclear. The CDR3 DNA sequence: TGTGCCAGCAGGGCATCGAACACCGGGGAGCTGTTTTTT. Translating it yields CASRASNTGELFF.